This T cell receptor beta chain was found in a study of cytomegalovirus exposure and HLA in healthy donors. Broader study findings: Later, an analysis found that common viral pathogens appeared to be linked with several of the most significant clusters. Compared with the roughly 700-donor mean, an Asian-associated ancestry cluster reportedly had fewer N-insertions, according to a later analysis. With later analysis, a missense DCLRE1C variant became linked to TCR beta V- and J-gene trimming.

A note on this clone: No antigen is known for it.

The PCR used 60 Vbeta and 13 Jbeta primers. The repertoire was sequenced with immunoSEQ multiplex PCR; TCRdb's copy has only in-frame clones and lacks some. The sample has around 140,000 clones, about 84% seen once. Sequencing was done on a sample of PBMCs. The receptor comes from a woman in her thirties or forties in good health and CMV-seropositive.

The CDR3 spells CSVGPGSYGYTF. In DNA, the CDR3 is TGCAGCGTGGGGCCCGGGAGCTATGGCTACACCTTC. The chain carries TRBV29-1 and TRBJ1-2, with a weak D call TRBD1 (5 bases). The CDR3 runs 12 residues. Germline values: CDR1 SQVTM, CDR2 ANQGSEA. V dropped 6 bases and J dropped 4 bases, with 12 bases sitting between them. Looking up the rest from reference TRBV29-1 and TRBJ1-2 gives the full variable domain: SAVISQKPSRDICQRGTSLTIQCQVDSQVTMMFWYRQQPGQSLTLIATANQGSEATYESGFVIDKFPISRPNLTFSTLTVSNMSPEDSSIYLCSVGPGSYGYTFGSGTRLTVV.